The T cell receptor (beta chain) under discussion was sequenced for a study of T cell repertoires in cytomegalovirus infection. Study results and limitations: CMV carriers with the relevant HLA were identified by cumulative public TCR beta family frequency. CMV-specific TCR beta clonotypes restricted by HLA-C were the ones dominating the ex vivo response.

A single record per CDR3 protein comes from TCRdb applying MiXCR to the reads. The sample yields about 260,000 distinct CDR3 sequences, roughly 9% seen once. This clonotype was observed many times. Its antigen is still unknown. The CDR3 runs to 15 residues. CDR1 is SGHVS and CDR2 is FQNEAQ in the germline V gene. V shed 6 bases and J shed 9 bases, with 21 bases lying between them. This clonotype originated in a human donor in good health (CMV status not recorded). Some clones in this sample may be carry-over from other donors' samples. Sequences were obtained from PBMCs. V is TRBV7-8 and J is TRBJ2-1, with D possibly matching TRBD2 (6 bases). The CDR3 DNA follows: TGTGCCAGCAGACACGGGAGATTACGCAGCGGTGAGCAGTTCTTC. Its protein product is CASRHGRLRSGEQFF.